Listed here are 13 T cell receptor beta chains from one sample, sequenced in a study of blood T cell repertoires in COVID-19. Libraries were prepared by immunoSEQ multiplex PCR; TCRdb keeps only in-frame clonotypes and omits some of them. In the table there are more than 350,000 clones, about 86% of which are singletons. Specimen: PBMCs or T cells enriched from blood (not recorded which). The receptors originated from a woman between 45 and 60 years old who had recovered from COVID-19.

This chain links TRBV5-1 with TRBJ2-7, with D possibly matching TRBD1 (6 bases). Germline assignment: CDR1 SGHRS and CDR2 YFSETQ. The CDR3 covers 14 residues. Trimming took 2 bases from V and 0 from J, leaving 9 bases between them. For the CDR3, the DNA is TGCGCCAGCAGCTTCCGGGACACCTCCTACGAGCAGTACTTC. It translates to CASSFRDTSYEQYF.

This sequence joins TRBV6-5 and TRBJ1-4; D not certain. With 10 bases removed from V and 6 bases from J, the gap between germline ends came to 21 bases. Germline V CDR1 and CDR2: MNHEY, SVGAGI. The CDR3 is 15 residues long. The chain's CDR3 is CATQPRGAFHEKLFF. DNA of the CDR3: TGTGCCACCCAGCCCCGGGGAGCGTTTCATGAAAAACTGTTTTTT.

The chain has TRBV24-1 and TRBJ1-5; a weak D match, TRBD1 (6 bases). This CDR3 is 13 amino acids long. Germline V gives CDR1 KGHDR, CDR2 SFDVKD. V shed 6 bases and J shed 5 bases, with 10 bases lying between them. The DNA of the CDR3 is TGTGCCACCAGTTGGGCAGGGGATCAGCCCCAGCATTTT. This codes for CATSWAGDQPQHF.

The rearrangement uses TRBV2 and TRBJ1-5; D unclear. The CDR3 spans 14 residues. With 4 bases removed from V and 6 bases from J, the gap between germline ends came to 13 bases. Germline V gives CDR1 SNHLY, CDR2 FYNNEI. CDR3: CASSGEGAGQPQHF. The DNA for the CDR3 is TGTGCCAGCAGTGGCGAGGGCGCGGGTCAGCCCCAGCATTTT.

This clone was recorded a few times. This sample also contains other DNA sequences that code for the same CDR3. This chain links TRBV18 with TRBJ1-5; 8 bases agree with TRBD1. After removal of 3 bases from V and 7 bases from J, the junction contained 5 bases not matched to a gene. Germline CDR1 KGHSH, CDR2 LQKENI. The CDR3 length is 14 residues. This chain's CDR3 is CASSPVQGDQPQHF. CDR3 nucleotides: TGTGCCAGCTCACCGGTACAGGGGGACCAGCCCCAGCATTTT.

The chain carries TRBV10-3 and TRBJ1-1; possibly TRBD1 for D (5 bases). Trimming removed 6 bases at V and 6 bases at J, with 11 bases between. The CDR3 consists of 12 residues. Germline assignment: CDR1 ENHRY and CDR2 SYGVKD. The CDR3 loop is CAIRDGGAEAFF. CDR3 coding DNA: TGTGCCATCAGAGACGGGGGGGCTGAAGCTTTCTTT.

The V call is TRBV7-2, the J call TRBJ2-1, with 8 bases matching TRBD1. Germline CDR1 and CDR2: SGHTA and FQGNSA. V lost 5 bases to trimming and J lost 9 bases; unmatched junction nucleotides: 9. This CDR3 spans 14 amino acids. In nucleotides, the CDR3 is TGTGCCAGCAGCAGCCGACAGGGGCGGGTTGAGCAGTTCTTC. Its translation is CASSSRQGRVEQFF.

The DNA for the CDR3 is TGTGCCAGCAGCCCGATAGGCGGCCTCTATGGCTACACCTTC. It is translated as CASSPIGGLYGYTF. The rearrangement uses TRBV14 and TRBJ1-2; no reliable D call. V shed 4 bases and J shed 4 bases, with 13 bases lying between them. Looked up from germline, CDR1 is SGHDN and CDR2 is FVKESK. The CDR3 loop spans 14 amino acids.

The CDR3, as DNA: TGTGCCAGCAGCACGGGGACAGGGAATCAGCCCCAGCATTTT. This translates into CASSTGTGNQPQHF. The V and J genes are TRBV7-9 and TRBJ1-5, with 9 bases that match TRBD1. The CDR3 spans 14 residues. Germline CDR1 and CDR2: SEHNR and FQNEAQ (reference sequence). Unmatched junction bases numbered 3, after V lost 5 bases and J lost 4 bases.

The gene calls are TRBV28 and TRBJ1-5, with TRBD1 identical over 7 bases. The CDR3 loop spans 16 amino acids. Germline V lookup: CDR1 MDHEN, CDR2 SYDVKM. With V trimmed by 6 bases and J by 0 bases, 8 bases remained unmatched. The chain's CDR3 is CASSQGQMNSNQPQHF. The CDR3 DNA reads TGTGCCAGCAGCCAGGGACAGATGAATAGCAATCAGCCCCAGCATTTT.

The CDR3 spells CASSQATWGSGTDTQYF. The DNA for the CDR3 is TGCGCCAGCAGCCAAGCCACTTGGGGCTCTGGCACAGATACGCAGTATTTT. The chain couples TRBV4-1 to TRBJ2-3, with D tentatively TRBD1 (5 bases). The germline V and J ends were trimmed by 1 base and 1 base, with 15 bases remaining between them. The germline gives CDR1 MGHRA, CDR2 YSYEKL. This CDR3 is 17 amino acids long.

CDR3 in amino acids: CASSKSTLGRSGEQFF. The CDR3 region has the DNA TGTGCCAGCAGCAAAAGTACCCTAGGGCGATCGGGGGAGCAGTTCTTC. The chain is built from TRBV7-3 and TRBJ2-1; weak D call: TRBD2 (5 bases). The CDR3 is 16 amino acids. Germline assignment: CDR1 SGHTA and CDR2 FQGTGA. Trimming cost V 5 bases and J 10 bases, with 24 bases left between them.

This chain connects TRBV7-2 to TRBJ2-1; the D gene is possibly TRBD2 (5 bases). Germline CDR1 reads SGHTA; CDR2 reads FQGNSA. V lost 5 bases and J 2 bases, leaving 19 bases between the germline ends. The CDR3 length is 17 residues. The chain's CDR3 is CASSPTLGEGPYNEQFF. CDR3 in DNA: TGTGCCAGCAGCCCAACTCTAGGCGAGGGCCCCTACAATGAGCAGTTCTTC.